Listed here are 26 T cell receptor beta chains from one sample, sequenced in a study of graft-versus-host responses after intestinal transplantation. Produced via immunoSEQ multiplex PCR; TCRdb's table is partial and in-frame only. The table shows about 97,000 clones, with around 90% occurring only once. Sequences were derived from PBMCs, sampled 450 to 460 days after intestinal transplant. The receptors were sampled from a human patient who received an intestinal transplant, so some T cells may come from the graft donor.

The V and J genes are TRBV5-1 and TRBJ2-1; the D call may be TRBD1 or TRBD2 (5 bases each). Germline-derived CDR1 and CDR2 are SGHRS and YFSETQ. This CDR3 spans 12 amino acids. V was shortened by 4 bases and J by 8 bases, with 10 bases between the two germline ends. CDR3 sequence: CASSLGVHEQFF. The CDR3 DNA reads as TGCGCCAGCAGCCTGGGGGTCCATGAGCAGTTCTTC.

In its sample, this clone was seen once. The DNA of the CDR3 is TGTGCCAGCAGTTACAGGGAGACCCAAGAGACCCAGTACTTC. Translated: CASSYRETQETQYF. The rearrangement joins TRBV6-6 to TRBJ2-5; D may be TRBD2 (5 bases). CDR1 MNHNY and CDR2 SVGAGI come from the germline V gene (reference sequence). V gave up 2 bases and J gave up 1 base, with 8 bases separating them. The CDR3 sequence is 14 residues long.

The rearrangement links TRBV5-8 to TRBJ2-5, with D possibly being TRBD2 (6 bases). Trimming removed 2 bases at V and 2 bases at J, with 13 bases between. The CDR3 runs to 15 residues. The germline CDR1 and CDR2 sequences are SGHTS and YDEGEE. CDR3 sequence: CASSLRGLLQETQYF. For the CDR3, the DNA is TGTGCCAGCAGCTTAAGGGGACTCCTACAAGAGACCCAGTACTTC.

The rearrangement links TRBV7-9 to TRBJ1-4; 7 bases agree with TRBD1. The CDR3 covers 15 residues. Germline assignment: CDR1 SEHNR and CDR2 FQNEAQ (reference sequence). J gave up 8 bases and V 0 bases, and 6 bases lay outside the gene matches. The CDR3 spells CASSLALAGGEKLFF. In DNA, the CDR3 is TGTGCCAGCAGCTTAGCGCTGGCAGGGGGGGAAAAACTGTTTTTT.

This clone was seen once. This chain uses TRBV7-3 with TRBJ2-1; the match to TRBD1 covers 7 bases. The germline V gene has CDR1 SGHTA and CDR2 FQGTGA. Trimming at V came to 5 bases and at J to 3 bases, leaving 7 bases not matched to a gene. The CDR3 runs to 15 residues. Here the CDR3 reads CASSVRTGNYNEQFF. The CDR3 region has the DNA TGTGCCAGCAGCGTGCGGACAGGTAACTACAATGAGCAGTTCTTC.

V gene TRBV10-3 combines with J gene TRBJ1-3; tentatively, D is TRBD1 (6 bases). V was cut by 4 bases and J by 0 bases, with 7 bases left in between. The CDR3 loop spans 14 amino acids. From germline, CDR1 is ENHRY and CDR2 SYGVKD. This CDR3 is CAISAGDSGNTIYF. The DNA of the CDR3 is TGTGCCATCAGTGCAGGGGACTCTGGAAACACCATATATTTT.

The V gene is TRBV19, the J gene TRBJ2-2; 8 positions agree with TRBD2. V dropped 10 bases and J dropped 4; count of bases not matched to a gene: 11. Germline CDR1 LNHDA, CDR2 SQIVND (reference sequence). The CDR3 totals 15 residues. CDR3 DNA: TGTGCCACCCAATCGGGGGGGCGAGGCACCGGGGAGCTGTTTTTT. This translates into CATQSGGRGTGELFF.

The CDR3 reads CASSQATRGPMDEQFF. For the CDR3, the DNA is TGCGCCAGCAGCCAAGCTACCAGGGGGCCCATGGATGAGCAGTTCTTC. The chain employs TRBV4-1 and TRBJ2-1, with TRBD1 matching over 8 bases. This CDR3 is 16 amino acids long. Germline-derived CDR1 and CDR2 are MGHRA and YSYEKL. V was pared by 1 base and J by 8 bases, with 10 bases of the junction left unmatched.

The CDR3 loop is CASSQETGGGQPQHF. DNA of the CDR3: TGCGCCAGCAGCCAGGAGACAGGGGGTGGGCAGCCCCAGCATTTT. V is TRBV4-1 and J is TRBJ1-5, with 9 bases fitting TRBD1. The V gene end was trimmed by 3 bases and the J gene end by 7 bases; junction bases not matched to a gene: 7. This CDR3 is 15 amino acids long. Germline CDR1 reads MGHRA; CDR2 reads YSYEKL.

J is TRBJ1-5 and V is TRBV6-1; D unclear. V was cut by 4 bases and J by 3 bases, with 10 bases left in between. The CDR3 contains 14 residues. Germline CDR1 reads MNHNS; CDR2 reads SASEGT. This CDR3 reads CASSGTLVNQPQHF. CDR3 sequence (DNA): TGTGCCAGCAGTGGGACTTTAGTCAATCAGCCCCAGCATTTT.

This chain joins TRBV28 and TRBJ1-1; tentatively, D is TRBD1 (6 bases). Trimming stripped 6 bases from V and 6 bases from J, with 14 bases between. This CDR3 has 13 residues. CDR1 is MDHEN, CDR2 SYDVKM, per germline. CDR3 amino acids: CASSPGGAAEAFF. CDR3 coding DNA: TGTGCCAGCAGCCCTGGGGGGGCCGCTGAAGCTTTCTTT.

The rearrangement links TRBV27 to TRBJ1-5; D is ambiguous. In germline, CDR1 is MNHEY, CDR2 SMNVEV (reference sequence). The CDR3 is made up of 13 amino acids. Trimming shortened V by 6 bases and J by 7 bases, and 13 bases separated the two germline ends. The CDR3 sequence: CASSRLANQPQHF. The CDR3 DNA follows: TGTGCCAGCAGCCGGTTGGCGAACCAGCCCCAGCATTTT.

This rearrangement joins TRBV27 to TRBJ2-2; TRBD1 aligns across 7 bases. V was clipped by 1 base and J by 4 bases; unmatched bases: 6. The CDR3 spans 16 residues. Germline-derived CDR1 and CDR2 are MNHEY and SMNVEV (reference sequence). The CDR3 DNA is TGTGCCAGCAGTTTATGGGGGACAGAAACCACCGGGGAGCTGTTTTTT. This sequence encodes CASSLWGTETTGELFF.

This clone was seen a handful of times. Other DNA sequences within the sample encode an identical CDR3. In DNA form, the CDR3 reads TGTGCCAGCAGTGTCACCGGGGGCACTGAAGCTTTCTTT. It yields the protein CASSVTGGTEAFF. The chain uses TRBV2 and TRBJ1-1, with D possibly being TRBD1 (5 bases). Trimming shortened V by 4 bases and J by 4 bases, and 10 bases separated the two germline ends. This CDR3 spans 13 amino acids. Germline V gene sequence: CDR1 SNHLY, CDR2 FYNNEI.

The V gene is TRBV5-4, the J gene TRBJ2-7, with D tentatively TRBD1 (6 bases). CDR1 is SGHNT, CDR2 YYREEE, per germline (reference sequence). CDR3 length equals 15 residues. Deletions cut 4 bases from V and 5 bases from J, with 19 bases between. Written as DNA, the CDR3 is TGTGCCAGCAGCCTGGACCAAAGGGGGTGGAACGAGCAGTACTTC. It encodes CASSLDQRGWNEQYF.

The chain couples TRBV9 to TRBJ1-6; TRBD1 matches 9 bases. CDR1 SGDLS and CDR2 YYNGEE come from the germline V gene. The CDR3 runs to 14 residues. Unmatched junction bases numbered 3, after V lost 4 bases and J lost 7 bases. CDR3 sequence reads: CASSLTGGNSPLHF. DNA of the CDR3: TGTGCCAGCAGCCTGACAGGGGGGAATTCACCCCTCCACTTT.

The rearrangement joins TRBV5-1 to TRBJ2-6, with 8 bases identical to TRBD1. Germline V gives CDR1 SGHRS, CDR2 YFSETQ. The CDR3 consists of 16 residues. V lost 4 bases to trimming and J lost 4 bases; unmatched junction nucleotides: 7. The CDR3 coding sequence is TGCGCCAGCAGCCCTAAGACAGGGGTCGGGGCCAACGTCCTGACTTTC. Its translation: CASSPKTGVGANVLTF.

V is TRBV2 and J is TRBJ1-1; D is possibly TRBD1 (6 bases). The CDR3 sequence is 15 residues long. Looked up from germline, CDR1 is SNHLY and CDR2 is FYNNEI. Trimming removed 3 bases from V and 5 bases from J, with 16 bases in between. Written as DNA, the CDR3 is TGTGCCAGCAGTGACCCTCTAGGGGGACGGACTGAAGCTTTCTTT. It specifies CASSDPLGGRTEAFF.

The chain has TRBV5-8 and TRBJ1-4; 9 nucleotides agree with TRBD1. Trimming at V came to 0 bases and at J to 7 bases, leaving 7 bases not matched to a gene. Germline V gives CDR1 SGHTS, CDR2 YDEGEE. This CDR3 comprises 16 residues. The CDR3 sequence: CASSLGTGGVFEKLFF. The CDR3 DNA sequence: TGTGCCAGCAGCTTGGGAACAGGGGGCGTTTTTGAAAAACTGTTTTTT. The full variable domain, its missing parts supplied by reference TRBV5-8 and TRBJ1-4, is EAGVTQSPTHLIKTRGQQATLRCSPISGHTSVYWYQQALGLGLQFLLWYDEGEERNRGNFPPRFSGRQFPNYSSELNVNALELEDSALYLCASSLGTGGVFEKLFFGSGTQLSVL.

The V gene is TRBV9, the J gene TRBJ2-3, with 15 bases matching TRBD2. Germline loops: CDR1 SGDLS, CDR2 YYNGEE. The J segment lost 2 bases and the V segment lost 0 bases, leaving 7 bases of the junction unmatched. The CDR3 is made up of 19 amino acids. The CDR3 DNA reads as TGTGCCAGCAGCGTAGCGTCGGGACTAGCGGGGGGATTCACAGATACGCAGTATTTT. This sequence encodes CASSVASGLAGGFTDTQYF.

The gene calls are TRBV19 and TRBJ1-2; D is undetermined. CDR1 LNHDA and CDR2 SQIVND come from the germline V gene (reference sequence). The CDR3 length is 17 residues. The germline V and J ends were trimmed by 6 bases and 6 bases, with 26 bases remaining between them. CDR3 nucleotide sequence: TGTGCCAGTAGGGAGGTGAATTTTCGTGTCCTAACAGATGGCTACACCTTC. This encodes CASREVNFRVLTDGYTF. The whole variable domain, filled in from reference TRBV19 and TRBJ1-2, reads DGGITQSPKYLFRKEGQNVTLSCEQNLNHDAMYWYRQDPGQGLRLIYYSQIVNDFQKGDIAEGYSVSREKKESFPLTVTSAQKNPTAFYLCASREVNFRVLTDGYTFGSGTRLTVV.

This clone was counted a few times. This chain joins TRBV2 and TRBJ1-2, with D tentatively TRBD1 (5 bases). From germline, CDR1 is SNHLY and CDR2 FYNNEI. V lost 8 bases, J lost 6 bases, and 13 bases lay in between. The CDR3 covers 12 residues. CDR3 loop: CASLRLGHGYTF. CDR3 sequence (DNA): TGTGCCAGCCTCCGTTTGGGGCATGGCTACACCTTC.

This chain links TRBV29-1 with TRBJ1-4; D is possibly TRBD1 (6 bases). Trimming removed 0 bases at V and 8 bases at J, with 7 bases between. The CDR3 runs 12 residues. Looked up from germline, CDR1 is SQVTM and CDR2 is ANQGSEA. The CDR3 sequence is CSVEETGEKLFF. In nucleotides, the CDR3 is TGCAGCGTTGAAGAAACAGGGGAAAAACTGTTTTTT. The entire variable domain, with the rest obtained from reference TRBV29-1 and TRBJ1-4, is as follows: SAVISQKPSRDICQRGTSLTIQCQVDSQVTMMFWYRQQPGQSLTLIATANQGSEATYESGFVIDKFPISRPNLTFSTLTVSNMSPEDSSIYLCSVEETGEKLFFGSGTQLSVL.

The CDR3 reads CASSPDQSSYNSPLHF. CDR3 nucleotides: TGTGCCAGTAGTCCGGACCAGAGCTCCTATAATTCACCCCTCCACTTT. The V gene is TRBV19, the J gene TRBJ1-6; D uncertain. The germline V gene has CDR1 LNHDA and CDR2 SQIVND (reference sequence). The CDR3 has 16 residues. Trimming took 5 bases from V and 0 from J, leaving 11 bases between them.

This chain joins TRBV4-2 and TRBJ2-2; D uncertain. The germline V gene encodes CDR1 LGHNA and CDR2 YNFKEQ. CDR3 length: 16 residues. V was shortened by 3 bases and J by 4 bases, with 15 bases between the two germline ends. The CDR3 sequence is CASSHPIWRPTGELFF. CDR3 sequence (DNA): TGTGCCAGCAGCCATCCAATTTGGCGGCCCACCGGGGAGCTGTTTTTT.

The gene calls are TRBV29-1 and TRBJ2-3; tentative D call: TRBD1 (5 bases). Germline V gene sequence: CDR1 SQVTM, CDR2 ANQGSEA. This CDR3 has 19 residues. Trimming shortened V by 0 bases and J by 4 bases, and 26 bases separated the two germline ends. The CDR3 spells CSVEDVEGVGAPYPDTQYF. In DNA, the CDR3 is TGCAGCGTTGAAGATGTGGAAGGGGTAGGGGCGCCTTACCCAGATACGCAGTATTTT.